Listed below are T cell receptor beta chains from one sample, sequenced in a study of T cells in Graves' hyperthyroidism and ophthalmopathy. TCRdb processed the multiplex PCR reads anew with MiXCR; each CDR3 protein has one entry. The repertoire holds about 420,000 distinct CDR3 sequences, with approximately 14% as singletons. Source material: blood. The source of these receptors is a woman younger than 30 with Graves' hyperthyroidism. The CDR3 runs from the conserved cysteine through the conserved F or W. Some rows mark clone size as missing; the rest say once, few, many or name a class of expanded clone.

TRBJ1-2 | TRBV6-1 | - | CASRQDSAYGYTF
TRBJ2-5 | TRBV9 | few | CASSNSVASGEETQYF
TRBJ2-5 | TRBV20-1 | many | CSARDLRAQETQYF
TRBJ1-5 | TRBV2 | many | CASSVDRGGNQPQHF
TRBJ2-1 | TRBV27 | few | CASNRASGRTGEQFF
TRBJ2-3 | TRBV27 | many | CASSPTSGRYPDTQYF
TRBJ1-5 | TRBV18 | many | CASSPYGNQPQHF
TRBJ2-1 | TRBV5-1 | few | CASSLLGGPNVVDEQFF
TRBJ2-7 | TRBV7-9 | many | CASSLAGTGPRDYEQYF
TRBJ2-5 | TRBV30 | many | CAWGSPGQGQETQYF
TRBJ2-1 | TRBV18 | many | CASSPLSVSDEQFF
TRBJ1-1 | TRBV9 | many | CASSVWDGTEAFF
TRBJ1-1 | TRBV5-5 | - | CASSRISGPEAFF
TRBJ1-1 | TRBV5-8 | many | CASSSADRGGGRTEAFF
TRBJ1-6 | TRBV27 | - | CASSLVGRGIINSPLHF
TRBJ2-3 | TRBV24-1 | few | CATSETGTSEGTSGSGATDTQYF
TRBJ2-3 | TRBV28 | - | CASSPSGGGTDTQYF
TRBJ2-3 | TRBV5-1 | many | CASSKTVGDTQYF
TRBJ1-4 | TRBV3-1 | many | CASSQVWGKEKLFF
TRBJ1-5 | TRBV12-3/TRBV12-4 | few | CASSRHRNQPQHF
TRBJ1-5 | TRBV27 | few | CASRTGHSNQPQHF
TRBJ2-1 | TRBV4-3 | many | CASSQDSTSGSDEQFF
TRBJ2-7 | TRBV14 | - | CASSQLQGDYEQYF
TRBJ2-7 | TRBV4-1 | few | CASSYDSLYEQYF
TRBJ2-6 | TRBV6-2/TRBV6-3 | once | CASSSPGGARGPGANVLTF
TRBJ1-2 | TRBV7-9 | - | CASSLVVSNYGYTF
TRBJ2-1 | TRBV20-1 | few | CSASPPYNEQFF
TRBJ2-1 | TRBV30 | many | CAWSEVPSEQFF
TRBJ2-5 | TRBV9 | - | CASSVGGLQETQYF
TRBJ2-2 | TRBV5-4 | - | CASSFGRLAVNTGELFF
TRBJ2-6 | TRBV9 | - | CASSGWNRDSEFSGANVLTF
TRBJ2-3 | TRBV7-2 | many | CASSLASAGTDTQYF
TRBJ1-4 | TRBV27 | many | CASSLDQARRGEKLFF
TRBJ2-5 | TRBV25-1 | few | CASSRQDWPETQYF
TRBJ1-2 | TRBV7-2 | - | CASSYTVEGGYTF
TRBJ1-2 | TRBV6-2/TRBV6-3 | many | CASRRAGGSYGYTF
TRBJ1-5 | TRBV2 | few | CASSRGGQSVQPQHF
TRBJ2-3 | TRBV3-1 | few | CASSLDHGVSTDTQYF
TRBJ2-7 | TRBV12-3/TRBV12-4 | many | CASSFGAGVSVEQYF
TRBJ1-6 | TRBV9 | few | CASSVAGYNSPLHF
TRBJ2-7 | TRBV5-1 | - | CASSLDPGSAYEQYF
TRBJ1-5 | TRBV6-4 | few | CASRTGEGNQPQHF
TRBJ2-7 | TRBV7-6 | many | CASSLATGALGYEQYF
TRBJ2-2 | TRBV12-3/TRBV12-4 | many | CASTPTTGNGELFF
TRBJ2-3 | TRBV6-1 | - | CASSWLAGGQDTQYF
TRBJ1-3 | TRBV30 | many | CAWSVVGNTIYF
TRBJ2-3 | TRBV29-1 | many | CSVHETGGADTQYF
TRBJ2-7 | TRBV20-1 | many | CSARGVGSWEQYF
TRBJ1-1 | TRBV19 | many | CASSPWGENTEAFF
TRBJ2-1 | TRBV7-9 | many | CASSFRASGSSYNEQFF
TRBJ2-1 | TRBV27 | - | CVSSHGTSVYNEQFF
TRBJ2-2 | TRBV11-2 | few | CASSTSGAGELFF
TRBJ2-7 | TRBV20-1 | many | CSAEPSGASSYEQYF
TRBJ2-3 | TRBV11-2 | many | CASSLEFSTDTQYF
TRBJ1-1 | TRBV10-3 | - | CAIREGRTNTEAFF
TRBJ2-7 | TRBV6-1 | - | CASSVGPGTRAASHEQYF
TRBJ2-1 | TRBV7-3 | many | CASSLQGNNEQFF